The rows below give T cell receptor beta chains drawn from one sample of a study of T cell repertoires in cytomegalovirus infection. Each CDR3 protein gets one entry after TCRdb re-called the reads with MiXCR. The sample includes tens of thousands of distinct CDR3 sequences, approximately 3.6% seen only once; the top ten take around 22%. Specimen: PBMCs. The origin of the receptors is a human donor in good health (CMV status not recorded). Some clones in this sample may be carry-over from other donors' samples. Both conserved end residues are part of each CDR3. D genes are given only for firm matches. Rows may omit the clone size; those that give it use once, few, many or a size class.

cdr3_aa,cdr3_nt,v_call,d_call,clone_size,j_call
CASSLGDGTPLEDTQYF,TGTGCCAGCAGTTTAGGGGACGGGACACCGCTGGAAGATACGCAGTATTTT,TRBV28,-,many,TRBJ2-3
CASSLGTMAQPQHF,TGTGCCAGCAGCTTAGGGACAATGGCTCAGCCCCAGCATTTT,TRBV7-6,-,many,TRBJ1-5
CASSNSGGRYNEQFF,TGTGCCAGCAGCAATAGCGGGGGGCGGTACAATGAGCAGTTCTTC,TRBV7-2,TRBD2,many,TRBJ2-1
CSVGRDSYEQYF,TGCAGCGTTGGGAGGGATTCCTACGAGCAGTACTTC,TRBV29-1,-,many,TRBJ2-7
CASRFSVADTQYF,TGTGCCAGCAGATTTAGCGTCGCGGATACGCAGTATTTT,TRBV5-5,-,many,TRBJ2-3
CASSLGTPDPYEQYF,TGTGCCAGCAGTTTAGGGACACCAGATCCCTACGAGCAGTACTTC,TRBV27,-,-,TRBJ2-7
CASSFRGSREQAYVEKLFF,TGTGCCAGCAGCTTTCGGGGGTCGAGGGAACAGGCGTATGTCGAAAAACTGTTTTTT,TRBV7-2,-,many,TRBJ1-4
CSARTGEEPQHF,TGCAGCGCCCGGACAGGGGAGGAGCCCCAGCATTTT,TRBV29-1,TRBD1,many,TRBJ1-5
CASSLLGVGETGVLTF,TGTGCCAGCAGCTTATTAGGGGTCGGGGAGACCGGGGTCCTGACTTTC,TRBV7-2,-,many,TRBJ2-6
CASSRTGPNNEQFF,TGTGCCAGCAGTAGGACAGGGCCAAACAATGAGCAGTTCTTC,TRBV7-9,TRBD1,many,TRBJ2-1
CASSLSVGGPYNEQFF,TGTGCCAGCAGCTTATCAGTCGGGGGACCCTACAATGAGCAGTTCTTC,TRBV7-9,-,many,TRBJ2-1
CASSQGIWNEQFF,TGTGCCAGCAGCCAGGGGATTTGGAATGAGCAGTTCTTC,TRBV3-1,-,many,TRBJ2-1
CASSFSAAGGNYGYTF,TGTGCCAGCAGCTTCTCCGCGGCAGGTGGTAACTATGGCTACACCTTC,TRBV5-5,-,many,TRBJ1-2
CASTRGGYTEAFF,TGTGCCAGCACCAGGGGGGGGTACACTGAAGCTTTCTTT,TRBV6-5,TRBD1,many,TRBJ1-1
CASSREPVATNEKLFF,TGTGCCAGCAGCCGAGAACCGGTCGCAACTAATGAAAAACTGTTTTTT,TRBV4-2,-,few,TRBJ1-4
CASSLGTAKFYEQYF,TGTGCCAGCAGTCTCGGGACAGCGAAATTCTACGAGCAGTACTTC,TRBV7-2,TRBD1,many,TRBJ2-7
CASSPGAGERSPLHF,TGTGCCAGCAGCCCCGGGGCAGGGGAAAGGTCACCCCTCCACTTT,TRBV11-2,-,many,TRBJ1-6
CASNHPQETQYF,TGTGCCAGCAATCATCCGCAAGAGACCCAGTACTTC,TRBV28,-,many,TRBJ2-5
CASSQSGSTDTQYF,TGTGCCAGCAGTCAAAGCGGGAGCACAGATACGCAGTATTTT,TRBV7-2,-,many,TRBJ2-3
CASSLEGGNYEQYF,TGTGCCAGCAGTTTGGAGGGAGGGAACTACGAGCAGTACTTC,TRBV6-2/TRBV6-3,TRBD2,few,TRBJ2-7
CASSNGQGYRETQYF,TGTGCCAGCAGTAACGGACAGGGCTACAGAGAGACCCAGTACTTC,TRBV27,TRBD1,many,TRBJ2-5
CASSKPGLGANVLTF,TGTGCCAGCAGTAAGCCGGGCCTGGGAGCCAACGTCCTGACTTTC,TRBV6-2/TRBV6-3,-,-,TRBJ2-6
CASSLINQPQHF,TGTGCCAGCAGCTTAATCAATCAGCCCCAGCATTTT,TRBV7-9,-,many,TRBJ1-5
CASSWESTYEQFF,TGTGCCAGCAGCTGGGAGAGTACGTATGAGCAGTTCTTC,TRBV7-2,-,many,TRBJ2-1
CASSLAVMNTEAFF,TGTGCCAGCAGTTTGGCAGTTATGAACACTGAAGCTTTCTTT,TRBV12-3/TRBV12-4,-,many,TRBJ1-1
CSARALGAETQYF,TGCAGTGCTAGAGCCCTAGGAGCTGAGACCCAGTACTTC,TRBV20-1,-,many,TRBJ2-5
CASGQVETQYF,TGTGCCAGCGGACAGGTAGAGACCCAGTACTTC,TRBV7-2,TRBD1,many,TRBJ2-5
CASSLWDGGQETQYF,TGTGCCAGCAGCCTTTGGGACGGCGGACAAGAGACCCAGTACTTC,TRBV7-2,-,many,TRBJ2-5
CASRGTGLYEQYF,TGTGCCAGCAGGGGGACAGGGCTCTACGAGCAGTACTTC,TRBV28,TRBD1,few,TRBJ2-7
CASSGHPGASYEQYF,TGTGCCAGCAGCGGGCACCCGGGGGCCTCCTACGAGCAGTACTTC,TRBV7-2,-,-,TRBJ2-7
CASSFRGLTDTQYF,TGTGCCAGCAGCTTCAGGGGACTCACAGATACGCAGTATTTT,TRBV7-2,-,many,TRBJ2-3
CASSLWTGTYEQYF,TGTGCCAGCAGCTTGTGGACAGGGACCTACGAGCAGTACTTC,TRBV11-2,TRBD1,many,TRBJ2-7
CASSLVASGRSEQYF,TGTGCCAGCAGCTTAGTGGCTAGCGGGAGAAGCGAGCAGTACTTC,TRBV7-2,TRBD2,many,TRBJ2-7
CASSRMGSPLHF,TGTGCCAGCAGTAGGATGGGCTCACCCCTCCACTTT,TRBV27,-,-,TRBJ1-6
CSASEEGTIYF,TGCAGTGCTAGTGAGGAAGGCACCATATATTTT,TRBV20-1,-,-,TRBJ1-3
CAIRQSPLDRAGTDTQYF,TGTGCCATCAGACAATCCCCCTTGGACAGGGCCGGAACAGATACGCAGTATTTT,TRBV10-3,TRBD1,-,TRBJ2-3
CASSETGWVYEQYF,TGTGCCAGCAGCGAGACAGGGTGGGTTTACGAGCAGTACTTC,TRBV7-2,TRBD1,-,TRBJ2-7
CASSEDPSGASNEQFF,TGTGCCAGCAGTGAAGATCCTAGCGGGGCCTCCAATGAGCAGTTCTTC,TRBV6-1,TRBD2,many,TRBJ2-1
CAISTSGGITDTQYF,TGTGCCATCAGCACTAGCGGGGGAATCACAGATACGCAGTATTTT,TRBV10-3,TRBD2,many,TRBJ2-3
CASSLYLAVQETQYF,TGTGCCAGCAGCTTATATCTAGCAGTGCAAGAGACCCAGTACTTC,TRBV7-2,-,many,TRBJ2-5
CASSRRGNENIQYF,TGTGCCAGCAGCCGAAGAGGGAATGAGAACATTCAGTACTTC,TRBV7-2,-,many,TRBJ2-4
CASRPSGYNEQFF,TGTGCCAGCAGGCCTAGCGGGTACAATGAGCAGTTCTTC,TRBV7-2,TRBD2,many,TRBJ2-1
CASSTLAGYYEQYF,TGTGCCAGCAGCACTCTAGCGGGTTACTACGAGCAGTACTTC,TRBV4-1,TRBD2,many,TRBJ2-7
CASSQGQGRAWGYTF,TGTGCCAGCAGCCAAGGACAGGGACGGGCTTGGGGCTACACCTTC,TRBV7-2,TRBD1,many,TRBJ1-2
CASSLSSPSRSSYNEQFF,TGCGCCAGCAGCCTCTCTTCCCCTAGCCGAAGCTCCTACAATGAGCAGTTCTTC,TRBV4-1,-,many,TRBJ2-1
CAIMGTGNTIYF,TGTGCCATCATGGGGACTGGAAACACCATATATTTT,TRBV10-3,-,many,TRBJ1-3
CASSVPGRHTQYF,TGTGCCAGCAGCGTACCGGGACGCCATACGCAGTATTTT,TRBV7-9,-,many,TRBJ2-3
CASSHRSESGELFF,TGTGCCAGCAGTCACCGTTCGGAGTCCGGGGAGCTGTTTTTT,TRBV7-8,-,many,TRBJ2-2
CASSAGRFRGEQYF,TGTGCCAGCAGTGCTGGACGGTTCCGGGGCGAGCAGTACTTC,TRBV7-2,-,many,TRBJ2-7
CAISEQGVEQYF,TGTGCCATCAGTGAGCAAGGGGTCGAGCAGTACTTC,TRBV10-3,-,many,TRBJ2-7
CASSRHRGAYEQYF,TGTGCCAGCAGCCGGCACCGGGGAGCCTACGAGCAGTACTTC,TRBV6-1,-,many,TRBJ2-7